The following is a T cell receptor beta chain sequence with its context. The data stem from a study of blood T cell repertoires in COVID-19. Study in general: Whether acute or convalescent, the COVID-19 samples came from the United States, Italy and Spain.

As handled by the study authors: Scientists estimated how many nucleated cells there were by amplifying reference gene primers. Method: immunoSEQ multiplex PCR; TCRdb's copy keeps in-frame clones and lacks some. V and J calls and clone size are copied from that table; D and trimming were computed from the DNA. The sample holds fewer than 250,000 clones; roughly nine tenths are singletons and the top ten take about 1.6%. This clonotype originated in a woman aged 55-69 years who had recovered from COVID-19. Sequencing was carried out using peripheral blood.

DNA for the CDR3: TGTGCCAGCAGCCGTTGGCGGGACACCGGGGAGCTGTTTTTT. Encoded protein: CASSRWRDTGELFF. The J gene is TRBJ2-2, the V gene TRBV9, with D perhaps TRBD2 (5 bases). With 4 bases removed from V and 3 bases from J, the gap between germline ends came to 10 bases. Per the germline V gene, CDR1 is SGDLS and CDR2 is YYNGEE. CDR3 length equals 14 residues.